This TCR beta chain came from a study of T cells after posttransplantation cyclophosphamide. Study observations and caveats: TRB clonality was highly associated with recipient CMV seropositivity and reactivation. TRB overlap between skin or GI tissue T cells and blood was limited. Later post-transplant blood repertoires were often dominated by donor CD8+ memory clones.

Assay used: immunoSEQ multiplex PCR; TCRdb lists only in-frame clones, some missing. This repertoire shows 20,000 to 25,000 clones, approximately 70% found once; its top ten account for roughly 0.65%. A word on this clone: The antigen is undetermined.

V shed 1 base and J 6 bases; nucleotides not matched to a gene: 10. The CDR3 extends over 17 amino acids. Looked up from germline, CDR1 is LGHNA and CDR2 is YNFKEQ. This related bone marrow graft donor gave peripheral blood on the day of marrow donation. The sequence was obtained from a woman aged 55-70 years in good health, CMV-negative, and a related stem cell transplant donor. V is TRBV4-2 and J is TRBJ2-1; 9 bases are shared with TRBD2. Sequenced sample: memory CD4+ T cells sorted from PBMCs. The CDR3 DNA reads as TGTGCCAGCAGCCAAGCGGTGGGGGCGGGAGGGCCCAATGAGCAGTTCTTC. It translates to CASSQAVGAGGPNEQFF.